Reported below is one TCR beta chain. No cognate antigen has been identified for it. The sample holds no much larger clone one base away, and base qualities are not on file. To prepare the library, the immunoSEQ multiplex PCR assay was applied. This is the immuneACCESS table as TCRdb keeps it, with only in-frame sequences that have V and J called. A part of the clones is gone; compared with another copy, unresolved V genes explain less than half, and the rest is unexplained. The sample includes under 50,000 clones, with more than 85% observed a single time. Of the sample, about 9% is held by the ten largest clones. This entry is derived from a study of T cell changes during pregnancy in multiple sclerosis (dated by TCRdb to the late 2010s). The study in broad terms: In women with multiple sclerosis, the researchers looked at how the T cell repertoire shifted as pregnancy progressed.

Here V drops 8 bases and J drops 8 bases, and the junction holds 17 bases not matched to any gene. The CDR3 spans 15 residues, from the cysteine through the phenylalanine. The retained sequence is limited to the CDR3, 45 bases, with the frame set at the first base. For CDR1 and CDR2, the germline V gene (reference sequence) lists PRHDT and FYEKMQ. The sequence was obtained from a female donor with multiple sclerosis, enrolled in a pregnancy study. The sequenced sample was CD8+ T cells from peripheral blood mononuclear cells, obtained in the third trimester of pregnancy. Recombination linked TRBV13 to TRBJ1-2; 7 central bases correspond to TRBD1. The DNA reads as follows: TGTGCCAGCGGAATCAGGGGGAACGAGAAGCCCGGCTACACCTTC. It translates to CASGIRGNEKPGYTF.